What follows are 21 T cell receptor beta chains derived from one specimen sequenced in a study of control samples from healthy donors and cancer patients (dated by TCRdb to the early 2020s). The method was the immunoSEQ multiplex PCR assay. Held by TCRdb, this immuneACCESS table contains in-frame sequences only and omits some clones. Under half of the omission traces to an unresolved V gene where checked; the cause of the rest is unknown. For this sample the table gives about 130,000 clones, of which around 92% were detected only once. 0.55% to 0.6% of the sample rests with the top ten. Sequencing used PBMCs. The receptors shown here come from a man at least 80 years old with head and neck cancer.

This sequence joins TRBV6-2 or TRBV6-3 and TRBJ1-5; D is undetermined. Germline lookup yields CDR1 MNHEY and CDR2 SVGEGT. V was clipped by 4 bases and J by 2 bases, with 15 bases between them. The CDR3 has 16 amino acids. The CDR3 nucleotides are TGTGCCAGCAGTTGGGTAGGGATTGATGGCAATCAGCCCCAGCATTTT. Translating gives CASSWVGIDGNQPQHF.

A single count supports this clone. The chain uses TRBV4-1 and TRBJ1-6; 8 bases are a match to TRBD1. The germline gives CDR1 MGHRA, CDR2 YSYEKL. This CDR3 is 16 amino acids long. The V gene end was trimmed by 1 base and the J gene end by 11 bases; junction bases not matched to a gene: 10. In nucleotides, the CDR3 is TGCGCCAGCAGCCAAGTTGGACAGGGCCGCTTGACACCCCTCCACTTT. Translating gives CASSQVGQGRLTPLHF.

The rearrangement links TRBV5-6 to TRBJ1-1; the D is unclear. Between the trimmed V and J ends, which lost 3 bases and 5 bases, there was a span of 23 bases. Germline V lookup: CDR1 SGHDT, CDR2 YYEEEE. CDR3 size: 17 residues. The CDR3: CASSSFRYDSGGTEAFF. The CDR3 region has the DNA TGTGCCAGCAGCTCGTTCCGTTATGACTCCGGCGGGACTGAAGCTTTCTTT.

The chain employs TRBV4-3 and TRBJ1-2; D is ambiguous. CDR1 LGHNA and CDR2 YSLEER come from the germline V gene. V was trimmed by 4 bases and J by 1 base, leaving 7 bases between them. The CDR3 contains 13 residues. The DNA for the CDR3 is TGCGCCAGCAGCCCAGGCTTTAACTATGGCTACACCTTC. This gives the protein CASSPGFNYGYTF.

The CDR3: CASSLAGVDQPQHF. The CDR3 coding sequence is TGTGCCAGCAGCTTGGCAGGGGTCGATCAGCCCCAGCATTTT. The chain uses TRBV5-4 and TRBJ1-5, with a tentative D call TRBD1 (6 bases). V gave up 0 bases and J gave up 5 bases, with 9 bases separating them. This CDR3 contains 14 residues. The germline CDR1 and CDR2 sequences are SGHNT and YYREEE (reference sequence).

V usage is TRBV19 and J usage is TRBJ2-6; the match to TRBD1 covers 8 bases. The CDR3 covers 15 residues. CDR1 is LNHDA and CDR2 is SQIVND in the germline V gene (reference sequence). V lost 3 bases and J lost 2; bases outside the gene matches: 0. CDR3 in amino acids: CASSMDRAGANVLTF. In DNA, the CDR3 is TGTGCCAGTAGTATGGACAGGGCTGGGGCCAACGTCCTGACTTTC. Filled out from reference TRBV19 and TRBJ2-6, the complete variable domain reads DGGITQSPKYLFRKEGQNVTLSCEQNLNHDAMYWYRQDPGQGLRLIYYSQIVNDFQKGDIAEGYSVSREKKESFPLTVTSAQKNPTAFYLCASSMDRAGANVLTFGAGSRLTVL.

J is TRBJ1-4 and V is TRBV4-2; 7 positions match TRBD1. There are 16 residues in the CDR3. Trimming at V came to 4 bases and at J to 3 bases, leaving 8 bases not matched to a gene. The germline V gene encodes CDR1 LGHNA and CDR2 YNFKEQ. CDR3 sequence: CASSLYHRGANEKLFF. For the CDR3, the DNA is TGTGCCAGCAGCCTCTACCACAGGGGAGCTAATGAAAAACTGTTTTTT.

The rearrangement uses TRBV5-1 and TRBJ1-1, with 7 bases fitting TRBD1. In germline, CDR1 is SGHRS, CDR2 YFSETQ. Unmatched junction bases numbered 4, after V lost 4 bases and J lost 1 base. The CDR3 sequence is 14 residues long. CDR3 coding DNA: TGCGCCAGCAGCAGAGGGACAGCGAACACTGAAGCTTTCTTT. It specifies CASSRGTANTEAFF.

V and J are TRBV29-1 and TRBJ2-7; possibly TRBD1 or TRBD2 for D (7 bases each). There are 12 residues in the CDR3. Looked up from germline, CDR1 is SQVTM and CDR2 is ANQGSEA. V lost 5 bases to trimming and J lost 5 bases, with 13 bases between them. In DNA, the CDR3 is TGCAGCGTTAACAGGGGAGGGGACGAGCAGTACTTC. It encodes CSVNRGGDEQYF.

The gene calls are TRBV6-5 and TRBJ2-7; D possibly corresponds to TRBD1 (5 bases). The CDR3 runs 15 residues. Germline V lookup: CDR1 MNHEY, CDR2 SVGAGI. With 4 bases removed from V and 5 bases from J, the gap between germline ends came to 18 bases. The CDR3, as DNA: TGTGCCAGCAGTTCTAGGCGACAGTTGTACCACGAGCAGTACTTC. Translated, it gives CASSSRRQLYHEQYF.

The CDR3 loop reads CASSFWIQDEQYF. CDR3 sequence (DNA): TGTGCCAGCAGCTTTTGGATACAGGATGAGCAGTACTTC. The chain couples TRBV7-8 to TRBJ2-7, with a possible D match to TRBD1 (5 bases). Trimming stripped 3 bases from V and 7 bases from J, with 13 bases between. Germline loops: CDR1 SGHVS, CDR2 FQNEAQ. The CDR3 totals 13 residues.

This clone came up once. V is TRBV3-1 (or the pseudogene TRBV3-2) and J is TRBJ2-1; TRBD2 agrees at 7 bases. The ends lost 4 bases at V and 4 bases at J; junction bases unmatched: 10. The CDR3 is made up of 16 amino acids. Germline loops: CDR1 LGHDT, CDR2 YNNKEL (reference sequence). CDR3 coding DNA: TGTGCCAGCAGCCCTGACCTGGGAGGGGCTTACAATGAGCAGTTCTTC. Translated: CASSPDLGGAYNEQFF.

The V gene is TRBV10-3, the J gene TRBJ2-7, with D possibly called TRBD1 or TRBD2 (5 bases each). Per the germline V gene, CDR1 is ENHRY and CDR2 is SYGVKD. The length of the CDR3 is 15 residues. The V end lost 6 bases, the J end lost 5 bases, and 20 bases lay between the germline ends. The CDR3 nucleotides read TGTGCCATCAGCGAATCAGGGAGTCGTGAAAACGAGCAGTACTTC. It translates to CAISESGSRENEQYF.

V and J are TRBV5-1 and TRBJ2-5; 11 bases align to TRBD2. The CDR3 is 15 residues long. The ends lost 4 bases at V and 4 bases at J; junction bases unmatched: 6. Germline V gene lookup returns CDR1 SGHRS and CDR2 YFSETQ. The CDR3 here is CASSEGLAVVETQYF. The CDR3 DNA follows: TGCGCCAGCAGCGAGGGACTAGCGGTCGTAGAGACCCAGTACTTC. The full variable domain, its missing parts supplied by reference TRBV5-1 and TRBJ2-5, is KAGVTQTPRYLIKTRGQQVTLSCSPISGHRSVSWYQQTPGQGLQFLFEYFSETQRNKGNFPGRFSGRQFSNSRSEMNVSTLELGDSALYLCASSEGLAVVETQYFGPGTRLLVL.

V usage is TRBV3-1 (or the pseudogene TRBV3-2) and J usage is TRBJ2-5; 10 bases are a match to TRBD2. CDR1 is LGHDT and CDR2 is YNNKEL in the germline V gene (reference sequence). The CDR3 runs to 15 residues. V trimming: 6 bases; J trimming: 5 bases; junction bases outside the gene matches: 9. The CDR3 DNA follows: TGTGCCAGCAGTCTGCGGACTAGCGGCAGTGAGACCCAGTACTTC. Amino acids: CASSLRTSGSETQYF.

The CDR3: CASGFQPRAGSSYNEQFF. In DNA form, the CDR3 reads TGTGCTAGTGGTTTCCAACCCCGGGCTGGGAGCTCCTACAATGAGCAGTTCTTC. V is TRBV12-5 and J is TRBJ2-1; D is possibly TRBD2 (5 bases). CDR1 and CDR2 from the germline V gene are LGHNT and FRNRAP. The CDR3 spans 18 residues. V gave up 3 bases and J gave up 0 bases, with 18 bases separating them.

The chain has TRBV29-1 and TRBJ1-1, with D perhaps TRBD1 (5 bases). Looked up from germline, CDR1 is SQVTM and CDR2 is ANQGSEA. Trimming took 3 bases from V and 0 from J, leaving 8 bases between them. This CDR3 has 13 amino acids. The CDR3 region is CSVDQGLNTEAFF. For the CDR3, the DNA is TGCAGCGTTGATCAGGGATTGAACACTGAAGCTTTCTTT. The entire variable domain, with the rest obtained from reference TRBV29-1 and TRBJ1-1, is as follows: SAVISQKPSRDICQRGTSLTIQCQVDSQVTMMFWYRQQPGQSLTLIATANQGSEATYESGFVIDKFPISRPNLTFSTLTVSNMSPEDSSIYLCSVDQGLNTEAFFGQGTRLTVV.

The chain is built from TRBV27 and TRBJ1-5; 9 bases agree with TRBD1. The V gene end was trimmed by 9 bases and the J gene end by 1 base; junction bases not matched to a gene: 1. This CDR3 contains 13 residues. In germline, CDR1 is MNHEY, CDR2 SMNVEV (reference sequence). The CDR3 nucleotides read TGTGCCAGACAGGGGGCGAGCAATCAGCCCCAGCATTTT. Its translation: CARQGASNQPQHF.

J is TRBJ1-2 and V is TRBV4-1; 10 bases fit TRBD1. V was pared by 6 bases and J by 8 bases, with 6 bases of the junction left unmatched. The CDR3 runs 13 residues. CDR1 and CDR2 (germline): MGHRA, YSYEKL. CDR3 bases: TGCGCCAGCAGAGGACAGGGGGTGGGAGGCTACACCTTC. Translating it yields CASRGQGVGGYTF.

The genes are TRBV6-4 and TRBJ2-1, with D maybe TRBD1 (6 bases). CDR1 MRHNA and CDR2 SNTAGT come from the germline V gene. This CDR3 is built from 15 residues. Trimming removed 6 bases from V and 6 bases from J, with 18 bases in between. CDR3 amino acids: CASSVERGLGNEQFF. CDR3 in DNA: TGTGCCAGCAGCGTAGAAAGGGGGTTGGGCAATGAGCAGTTCTTC.

The chain employs TRBV18 and TRBJ2-7, with 8 bases fitting TRBD1. Germline CDR1 reads KGHSH; CDR2 reads LQKENI. The CDR3 is 14 amino acids. Unmatched junction bases numbered 0, after V lost 0 bases and J lost 2 bases. The CDR3 protein is CASSPPTGAYEQYF. In nucleotides, the CDR3 is TGTGCCAGCTCACCACCGACAGGGGCCTACGAGCAGTACTTC.